The 21 T cell receptor beta chains reported below all come from one sample, sequenced in a study of metastatic and nonmetastatic thyroid tumors (dated by TCRdb to 2020 to 2021). The library was obtained by PCR. Sequencing instrument: Illumina HiSeq 4000. Using fastp trimming at Q25 and MiXCR clonotype assembly, TCRdb reanalyzed the public sequencing data and kept in-frame beta chains. Within this sample are roughly 48,000 clones, with roughly 18% of them counted one time only. About 3% of the sample is taken by the ten largest. No treatment had been received by any patient before thyroid surgery. The source material was blood. The source is a female donor with papillary thyroid cancer or a benign thyroid nodule (not recorded which). Some clones in this sample may be carry-over from other donors' samples.

At least ten counts were recorded for this clone. The chain links TRBV4-1 to TRBJ2-7; D may be TRBD2 (5 bases). This CDR3 spans 14 amino acids. In germline, CDR1 is MGHRA, CDR2 YSYEKL. The V gene lost 3 bases and the J gene lost 3 bases, with 12 bases spanning the gap. In DNA, the CDR3 is TGCGCCAGCAGCCACGGACTTAATTTCTACGAGCAGTACTTC. This sequence encodes CASSHGLNFYEQYF.

The chain employs TRBV2 and TRBJ2-5, with no clear D. Trimming left V 8 bases short and J 7 bases short, with 17 bases between. Germline V gene sequence: CDR1 SNHLY, CDR2 FYNNEI. The CDR3 sequence is 13 residues long. CDR3 nucleotides: TGTGCCAGCCTTCTATCGGATGTGGCGACCCAGTACTTC. Its translation is CASLLSDVATQYF.

This clone was counted ten times or more. The rearrangement links TRBV18 to TRBJ2-1; 9 bases align to TRBD1. The CDR3 is 12 residues long. The ends lost 3 bases at V and 12 bases at J; junction bases unmatched: 3. Looked up from germline, CDR1 is KGHSH and CDR2 is LQKENI. CDR3 DNA sequence: TGTGCCAGCTCACCGGCGACAGGGGGGCAGTTCTTC. As protein: CASSPATGGQFF. Supplemented by reference TRBV18 and TRBJ2-1, the full variable domain reads NAGVMQNPRHLVRRRGQEARLRCSPMKGHSHVYWYRQLPEEGLKFMVYLQKENIIDESGMPKERFSAEFPKEGPSILRIQQVVRGDSAAYFCASSPATGGQFFGPGTRLTVL.

This clone showed up many times. The rearrangement joins TRBV2 to TRBJ2-2; 16 bases map to TRBD2. In germline, CDR1 is SNHLY, CDR2 FYNNEI. This CDR3 contains 19 residues. The J segment lost 6 bases and the V segment lost 4 bases, leaving 11 bases of the junction unmatched. CDR3 amino acids: CASSATLGTSGRAPGELFF. CDR3 DNA: TGTGCCAGCAGTGCAACGCTAGGGACTAGCGGGAGGGCCCCCGGGGAGCTGTTTTTT. The whole variable domain, filled in from reference TRBV2 and TRBJ2-2, reads EPEVTQTPSHQVTQMGQEVILRCVPISNHLYFYWYRQILGQKVEFLVSFYNNEISEKSEIFDDQFSVERPDGSNFTLKIRSTKLEDSAMYFCASSATLGTSGRAPGELFFGEGSRLTVL.

This clone was counted at least ten times. Other DNA sequences in this specimen translate into the identical CDR3. V is TRBV6-1 and J is TRBJ1-3, with D possibly being TRBD1 (6 bases). From germline, CDR1 is MNHNS and CDR2 SASEGT. Trimming took off 8 bases at V and 0 bases at J, with 14 bases between the two ends. This CDR3 is built from 15 residues. The CDR3 region is CASEKGEFSGNTIYF. DNA of the CDR3: TGTGCCAGCGAAAAGGGGGAGTTCTCTGGAAACACCATATATTTT.

Details on this clone: Its ends do not fully match the called genes, so a read error is possible. For the CDR3, the DNA is TGTTCCTGGAGCAAAGGAGGATGCGGCTACACCTTC. It encodes CSWSKGGCGYTF. The chain recombines TRBV30 with TRBJ1-2; no definite D call. This CDR3 is 12 amino acids long. Germline CDR1 and CDR2: GTSNPN and SVGIG (reference sequence).

This clone was found many times. The chain combines TRBV5-4 with TRBJ2-7; 9 bases are a match to TRBD1. This CDR3 has 14 residues. V shed 1 base, J shed 6 bases, and the junction held 5 bases outside the gene matches. Germline V gene sequence: CDR1 SGHNT, CDR2 YYREEE (reference sequence). Written as DNA, the CDR3 is TGTGCCAGCAGCTTGAGGGACAGGGAAGGCGAGCAGTACTTC. It specifies CASSLRDREGEQYF.

This clone was recorded many times. The rearrangement joins TRBV25-1 to TRBJ1-2; no reliable D call. CDR3 length: 15 residues. From germline, CDR1 is MGHDK and CDR2 SYGVNS. With 3 bases removed from V and 8 bases from J, the gap between germline ends came to 19 bases. The CDR3 sequence: CASSDPTSGGGGYTF. The DNA for the CDR3 is TGTGCCAGCAGTGATCCAACAAGCGGAGGAGGCGGCTACACCTTC.

This clone was found many times. The chain couples TRBV7-9 to TRBJ2-1; D is undetermined. Trimming stripped 5 bases from V and 1 base from J, with 3 bases between. This CDR3 region has 12 residues. The V gene's germline CDR1 is SEHNR and CDR2 FQNEAQ (reference sequence). The CDR3 nucleotides read TGTGCCAGCAGCCCGTCCTACAATGAGCAGTTCTTC. Translation: CASSPSYNEQFF.

This clone has ten or more counts. J is TRBJ2-1 and V is TRBV27; 8 bases line up with TRBD2. V was clipped by 7 bases and J by 6 bases; unmatched bases: 8. The CDR3 covers 14 residues. Germline V CDR1 and CDR2: MNHEY, SMNVEV (reference sequence). The CDR3 nucleotides are TGTGCCAGCACTGCCAGCGGGAGCGGCAATGAGCAGTTCTTC. It codes for CASTASGSGNEQFF.

The V gene is TRBV30, the J gene TRBJ1-1; D perhaps matches TRBD1 (6 bases). Per the germline V gene, CDR1 is GTSNPN and CDR2 is SVGIG (reference sequence). V lost 3 bases to trimming and J lost 1 base, with 12 bases between them. This CDR3 is 14 amino acids long. The CDR3 bases are TGTGCCTGGAGGTATGACAGGACGAACACTGAAGCTTTCTTT. Its protein is CAWRYDRTNTEAFF.

This clone was picked up a small number of times. The CDR3 does not close with the conserved phenylalanine or tryptophan, likely indicating a read error. V and J are TRBV27 and TRBJ2-7; D gene unclear. The CDR3 runs to 15 residues. In germline, CDR1 is MNHEY, CDR2 SMNVEV (reference sequence). V lost 2 bases to trimming and J lost 6 bases, with 17 bases between them. The DNA of the CDR3 is TGTGCCAGCAGTTTAGTGGCGGTAGGATCTACCGAGCAGTACCTC. Translating it yields CASSLVAVGSTEQYL.

This clone appeared a few times. This sequence may be a read error, since a much larger clone differs from it by one base. This chain links TRBV3-1 with TRBJ1-3; TRBD1 is a possible D gene (5 bases). The CDR3 has 17 amino acids. Looked up from germline, CDR1 is LGHDT and CDR2 is YNNKEL (reference sequence). The ends were cut back, 4 bases at V and 0 bases at J, with 16 bases in the middle. The CDR3 bases are TGTGCCAGCAGCCCGAGAGTGACAGTGAGCTCTGGAAACACCATATATTTT. It translates to CASSPRVTVSSGNTIYF.

This clone has only a few counts. An end of the junction differs from the germline gene, which may be a read error. The chain recombines TRBV27 with TRBJ1-5, with D possibly matching TRBD1 (5 bases). The length of the CDR3 is 14 residues. Per germline, CDR1 MNHEY and CDR2 SMNVEV (reference sequence). In DNA form, the CDR3 reads TGTGCCAGCAGCCCACAGGAGAGCAATCAGCACCAGCATTTT. Its translation is CASSPQESNQHQHF.

This clone has at least ten counts. The CDR3 protein is CASRPPTGTSSSYNEQFF. As DNA, the CDR3 is TGTGCCAGCAGACCCCCTACCGGGACTAGCAGCTCCTACAATGAGCAGTTCTTC. The chain recombines TRBV6-5 with TRBJ2-1, with TRBD2 matching over 9 bases. This CDR3 has 18 amino acids. Germline CDR1 reads MNHEY; CDR2 reads SVGAGI. The V segment lost 6 bases and the J segment 0 bases; nucleotides outside the gene matches: 12.

This clone has at least ten counts. One junction end disagrees with the germline gene, perhaps due to a read error. V gene TRBV7-7 combines with J gene TRBJ1-3, with D possibly matching TRBD1 (5 bases). CDR3 length: 13 residues. The germline gives CDR1 SSHAT, CDR2 FNYEAQ (reference sequence). CDR3 sequence reads: CASSPRGVPTIYF. CDR3 DNA sequence: TGTGCTAGCAGCCCTAGAGGGGTCCCGACCATATATTTT.

This clone was detected many times. V gene TRBV3-1 combines with J gene TRBJ2-2; D ambiguous. The CDR3 covers 16 residues. The germline V and J ends were trimmed by 2 bases and 1 base, with 11 bases remaining between them. The germline V gene has CDR1 LGHDT and CDR2 YNNKEL (reference sequence). CDR3 protein: CASSQSLLRNTGELFF. The DNA for the CDR3 is TGTGCCAGCAGCCAATCACTGCTTAGGAACACCGGGGAGCTGTTTTTT.

This clone occurred a few times. The genes are TRBV6-2 or TRBV6-3 and TRBJ2-6; tentatively, D is TRBD1 (6 bases). The CDR3 extends over 16 amino acids. Germline loops: CDR1 MNHEY, CDR2 SVGEGT. Trimming left V 2 bases short and J 5 bases short, with 13 bases between. The CDR3 nucleotides read TGTGCCAGCAGTTACGGTACAGGGTCGTGGGCCAACGTCCTGACTTTC. Protein product: CASSYGTGSWANVLTF.

This clone was found many times. The identical CDR3 is also encoded by other nucleotide sequences in the sample. The V gene is TRBV27, the J gene TRBJ2-1, with 12 bases matching TRBD2. From germline, CDR1 is MNHEY and CDR2 SMNVEV (reference sequence). The CDR3 length is 19 residues. V dropped 4 bases and J dropped 7; count of bases not matched to a gene: 17. The CDR3 spells CASSSHGTSGRLVGNEQFF. The CDR3 DNA follows: TGTGCCAGCAGTTCACACGGCACTAGCGGGAGGTTAGTGGGGAATGAGCAGTTCTTC.

The chain couples TRBV7-3 to TRBJ1-6; 9 bases agree with TRBD1. Germline lookup yields CDR1 SGHTA and CDR2 FQGTGA. With V trimmed by 3 bases and J by 10 bases, 7 bases remained unmatched. This CDR3 has 15 residues. The CDR3 DNA follows: TGTGCCAGCAGCTTGATGGGACAGGGAGTCTCACCCCTCCACTTT. This gives the protein CASSLMGQGVSPLHF.

This clone was detected only once. A much larger clone differs from this one at a single base, so this may be a read error. The chain recombines TRBV9 with TRBJ2-3; TRBD2 agrees at 9 bases. Germline V gene sequence: CDR1 SGDLS, CDR2 YYNGEE. CDR3 size: 16 residues. DNA for the CDR3: TGTGCCAGCAGAGTAGACCTTAGCGGGAGAGGAGATACGCAGTATTTT. Its translation is CASRVDLSGRGDTQYF.